The entry that follows covers one T cell receptor beta chain sequence. The repertoire was sequenced with immunoSEQ multiplex PCR; TCRdb's copy has only in-frame clones and lacks some. This sample carries 9,500 or so clones, 70% to 90% of them seen once, and the ten largest clones take approximately 5%. These data come from a study of blood T cell repertoires in COVID-19. Study background: The cDNA or gDNA used as material had been derived from T cells, B-cell-depleted T cells, or PBMCs.

The V segment lost 4 bases and the J segment 4 bases; nucleotides outside the gene matches: 5. The CDR3 consists of 16 residues. The V gene's germline CDR1 is MGHRA and CDR2 YSYEKL. This TCR derives from a human donor in a cohort sampled during active COVID-19. This sequence joins TRBV4-1 and TRBJ2-5; 14 bases agree with TRBD2. What was sequenced was peripheral blood. In nucleotides, the CDR3 is TGCGCCAGCAGCCCTATGACTAGCGGGGGGGCAGAGACCCAGTACTTC. Translating gives CASSPMTSGGAETQYF.